The rows below give T cell receptor beta chains drawn from one sample of a study of glioma-infiltrating T cells. A single record per CDR3 protein comes from TCRdb applying MiXCR to the multiplex PCR reads. Of about 450 distinct CDR3 sequences listed, about 31% are singletons. Sequencing used glioma tissue, nonneoplastic brain tissue, or PBMCs (not recorded which). Source of these receptors: a human donor with low-grade glioma or glioblastoma, undergoing nonglioma brain surgery, or in good health (not recorded which). Each CDR3 is given without its conserved first and last residue.

j_call,v_call,cdr3_aa
TRBJ1-1,TRBV14,ASSQADSSEAF
TRBJ1-1,TRBV7-2,ASTSGSRNTEAF
TRBJ2-1,TRBV27,ASSSTSAYNEQF
TRBJ1-6,TRBV18,ASSPRTGFGSLH
TRBJ2-2,TRBV19,ARVTHGWDRPRWDTGELF
TRBJ2-5,TRBV7-2,ASRGLAGGSQETQY
TRBJ2-5,TRBV25-1,ANSPTSLVGAQY
TRBJ1-1,TRBV30,AWGRRFESTEAF
TRBJ2-5,TRBV2,ASSEAGPETQY
TRBJ2-5,TRBV3-1,ASSQVTPPTQY
TRBJ2-1,TRBV12-5,ASGPWVAGGNGQF
TRBJ1-2,TRBV18,ASSPASGQGTVYI
TRBJ1-2,TRBV10-3,AISELGFYGHT
TRBJ1-4,TRBV20-1,SARADFNEKLF
TRBJ2-3,TRBV20-1,SAPNSRATDTQY
TRBJ2-5,TRBV12-3/TRBV12-4,ASSQRGIGETQY
TRBJ2-5,TRBV19,ATRERGGFRETQY
TRBJ2-3,TRBV7-2,ASSLGSWSVADTQY
TRBJ2-5,TRBV2,ASTRGVQETKY
TRBJ2-1,TRBV6-1,ASSAMGGGRF
TRBJ2-3,TRBV29-1,SGLTQSDTQY
TRBJ1-2,TRBV7-2,ASSFLAGGYT
TRBJ1-1,TRBV30,AWGRRFENTEAF
TRBJ1-1,TRBV20-1,SARDIHAEAF
TRBJ2-2,TRBV5-1,ASSLAGTGELF
TRBJ2-1,TRBV27,ASSTSSYNEQF
TRBJ2-1,TRBV7-9,ASSITGADDEQF
TRBJ1-2,TRBV12-3/TRBV12-4,ASSIGPGYGYT
TRBJ2-2,TRBV6-1,ASSDRGLAGVGELF
TRBJ1-5,TRBV6-5,ASNSVGLTKPRH
TRBJ2-3,TRBV2,ASRPGRGTTDTQY
TRBJ2-2,TRBV7-2,AISLQIGRGTGELF
TRBJ2-5,TRBV25-1,ASSTGVGVAQY
TRBJ2-1,TRBV20-1,SARDTAGASNEQF
TRBJ2-1,TRBV6-1,ASTLGLAVEQF
TRBJ2-1,TRBV11-3,ASSLAGPSSYNEQF
TRBJ2-5,TRBV5-1,ASSLEGSGGETQY
TRBJ1-5,TRBV9,ASSVAGDNQPQH
TRBJ2-1,TRBV19,AGSPWGDEQF
TRBJ1-2,TRBV20-1,SAKDSSDHYGYT
TRBJ2-2,TRBV13,ASSLGLDTGELF
TRBJ2-1,TRBV5-5,ASSSGWSYNEQF
TRBJ2-7,TRBV6-1,ASSATGGAPREQY
TRBJ2-1,TRBV27,ASSLRVLTDSFYNEQF
TRBJ2-3,TRBV20-1,SARDSAGTDTQY
TRBJ2-1,TRBV2,ASSEWNSYNEQF
TRBJ2-7,TRBV5-1,ASSLAAGVGLAGQY
TRBJ2-5,TRBV25-1,AISTGVGVAQY
TRBJ1-1,TRBV20-1,SAKQPGQITRNTEAF